These 23 T cell receptor beta chains originate from one sample sequenced in a study of T cell clonotyping in hematopoietic cell transplantation. Here immunoSEQ multiplex PCR was the method, and the copy in TCRdb shows in-frame clones only, minus some. The data show over 6,000 clones, roughly 98% seen once. Sequences were derived from PBMCs, sampled 30 days after allogeneic stem cell transplant. These receptors all come from a male patient in his sixties who had an allogeneic stem cell transplant from a related donor, so the T cells may come from the graft donor. Some clones in this sample may be carry-over from other donors' samples.

V usage is TRBV4-3 and J usage is TRBJ2-7; no clear D gene. In germline, CDR1 is LGHNA, CDR2 YSLEER. Trimming pared 0 bases from V and 5 bases from J, leaving 17 bases between. The CDR3 covers 16 residues. The CDR3 DNA is TGCGCCAGCAGCCAAGAAGGCGGTACAATGGCCAACGAGCAGTACTTC. This encodes CASSQEGGTMANEQYF.

The J gene is TRBJ2-7, the V gene TRBV11-3; tentatively, D is TRBD2 (6 bases). The CDR3 has 15 residues. V shed 1 base and J shed 2 bases, with 12 bases lying between them. Germline CDR1 is SGHNT and CDR2 is YENEEA. The CDR3 spells CASSLAGEAAYEQYF. The CDR3 DNA is TGTGCCAGCAGCTTAGCGGGAGAGGCAGCCTACGAGCAGTACTTC.

The sample holds one count of this clone. This chain joins TRBV5-1 and TRBJ2-7; 9 bases fit TRBD1. J gave up 5 bases and V 6 bases, and 6 bases lay outside the gene matches. The germline V gene has CDR1 SGHRS and CDR2 YFSETQ. The CDR3 length is 13 residues. CDR3 sequence reads: CASNRDRDDEQYF. CDR3 bases: TGCGCCAGCAACCGGGACAGGGATGACGAGCAGTACTTC.

This sequence joins TRBV14 and TRBJ1-3, with unresolved D. The CDR3 consists of 15 residues. The germline V gene has CDR1 SGHDN and CDR2 FVKESK. The germline V and J ends were trimmed by 4 bases and 3 bases, with 13 bases remaining between them. CDR3 protein: CASSRGESGGNTIYF. CDR3 sequence (DNA): TGTGCCAGCAGCCGTGGAGAATCAGGTGGAAACACCATATATTTT.

The J gene is TRBJ2-1, the V gene TRBV4-1; D ambiguous. Trimming took 0 bases from V and 0 from J, leaving 12 bases between them. The germline gives CDR1 MGHRA, CDR2 YSYEKL. This CDR3 contains 17 residues. The CDR3 protein is CASSQERPGGSYNEQFF. In nucleotides, the CDR3 is TGCGCCAGCAGCCAAGAACGTCCGGGTGGCTCCTACAATGAGCAGTTCTTC.

The V and J genes are TRBV4-1 and TRBJ1-4; possible D gene TRBD1, 5 bases. V lost 3 bases, J lost 10 bases, and 18 bases lay in between. In germline, CDR1 is MGHRA, CDR2 YSYEKL. CDR3 length equals 15 residues. As DNA, the CDR3 is TGCGCCAGCAGCCAGGAGACAGTACAGAGAGGAAAACTGTTTTTT. This gives the protein CASSQETVQRGKLFF.

The chain has TRBV5-1 and TRBJ1-1; possibly TRBD1 for D (5 bases). This CDR3 is built from 15 residues. Between the trimmed V and J ends, which lost 2 bases and 1 base, there was a span of 12 bases. Germline V CDR1 and CDR2: SGHRS, YFSETQ. The CDR3 region has the DNA TGCGCCAGCAGCTTAGAAGGGGTTTGGAACACTGAAGCTTTCTTT. As protein: CASSLEGVWNTEAFF.

The rearrangement uses TRBV28 and TRBJ1-6; 7 nucleotides line up with TRBD1. V trimming: 6 bases; J trimming: 9 bases; junction bases outside the gene matches: 17. The CDR3 covers 17 residues. Germline V lookup: CDR1 MDHEN, CDR2 SYDVKM. The CDR3: CASRRVSGGGSSSPLHF. CDR3 bases: TGTGCCAGCAGGCGCGTATCTGGAGGGGGCTCAAGTTCACCCCTCCACTTT.

This chain links TRBV2 with TRBJ2-3, with 9 nucleotides matching TRBD1. Germline CDR1 SNHLY, CDR2 FYNNEI. The CDR3 consists of 16 residues. Losses at the gene ends were 6 bases for V and 2 bases for J; bases not matched to a gene: 9. The CDR3 spells CASSRDREISTDTQYF. The CDR3 DNA reads TGTGCCAGCAGCCGGGACAGGGAGATTTCCACAGATACGCAGTATTTT.

The chain links TRBV30 to TRBJ1-1, with 9 bases that match TRBD1. From germline, CDR1 is GTSNPN and CDR2 SVGIG (reference sequence). This CDR3 is built from 14 residues. Germline trimming cut 4 bases from V and 5 bases from J; bases unmatched to any gene: 8. This CDR3 reads CAWTRDRGYTEAFF. The CDR3 nucleotides are TGTGCCTGGACCCGAGACAGGGGGTATACTGAAGCTTTCTTT. The full variable domain, in which reference TRBV30 and TRBJ1-1 provide the parts outside the CDR3, is SQTIHQWPATLVQPVGSPLSLECTVEGTSNPNLYWYRQAAGRGLQLLFYSVGIGQISSEVPQNLSASRPQDRQFILSSKKLLLSDSGFYLCAWTRDRGYTEAFFGQGTRLTVV.

This clone came up once. CDR3 region: CASSSDSGQEQYF. DNA for the CDR3: TGTGCCAGCAGCTCGGACAGCGGGCAGGAGCAGTACTTC. This sequence joins TRBV5-6 and TRBJ2-5, with D perhaps TRBD1 or TRBD2 (6 bases each). The V gene lost 3 bases and the J gene lost 11 bases, with 17 bases spanning the gap. Germline-derived CDR1 and CDR2 are SGHDT and YYEEEE. The CDR3 covers 13 residues.

The V gene is TRBV25-1, the J gene TRBJ1-2; unclear D gene. Per germline, CDR1 MGHDK and CDR2 SYGVNS. V was cut by 3 bases and J by 4 bases, with 12 bases left in between. This CDR3 is built from 14 residues. CDR3 in DNA: TGTGCCAGCAGTGATTGGGGAATCCTCTATGGCTACACCTTC. Translated: CASSDWGILYGYTF.

This chain connects TRBV4-3 to TRBJ1-1; D is uncertain. V lost 3 bases and J 3 bases, leaving 14 bases between the germline ends. The CDR3 has 15 amino acids. Germline CDR1 LGHNA, CDR2 YSLEER. CDR3 sequence: CASSQVGPGDTEAFF. The CDR3 nucleotides read TGCGCCAGCAGCCAGGTAGGCCCTGGGGACACTGAAGCTTTCTTT.

This chain uses TRBV4-2 with TRBJ2-5; 14 bases agree with TRBD2. The germline V gene encodes CDR1 LGHNA and CDR2 YNFKEQ. CDR3 length: 16 amino acids. V shed 6 bases, J shed 2 bases, and the junction held 5 bases outside the gene matches. CDR3 sequence (DNA): TGTGCCAGCAGTTTCGGACTAGCGGGGGGACAAGAGACCCAGTACTTC. Translated, it gives CASSFGLAGGQETQYF.

V gene TRBV15 combines with J gene TRBJ2-3, with 8 bases identical to TRBD1. J was trimmed by 1 base and V by 5 bases; bases with no gene match: 8. Germline V gene data show CDR1 as LNHNV and CDR2 as YYDKDF (reference sequence). The CDR3 is 16 amino acids. The CDR3 reads CATSGLEGQGTDTQYF. The CDR3, as DNA: TGTGCCACCAGCGGCCTCGAGGGACAGGGCACAGATACGCAGTATTTT.

V usage is TRBV7-3 and J usage is TRBJ1-4; 7 bases align to TRBD1. This CDR3 has 15 residues. The J segment lost 8 bases and the V segment lost 5 bases, leaving 11 bases of the junction unmatched. Germline loops: CDR1 SGHTA, CDR2 FQGTGA. Here the CDR3 DNA reads TGTGCCAGCAGCCCAAGACAGGGCAGCGACGAAAAACTGTTTTTT. Translated, it gives CASSPRQGSDEKLFF.

The genes are TRBV6-1 and TRBJ1-4; a possible D gene is TRBD1 (5 bases). The germline V gene encodes CDR1 MNHNS and CDR2 SASEGT. The V gene lost 8 bases and the J gene lost 4 bases, with 11 bases spanning the gap. The CDR3 is made up of 13 amino acids. CDR3 nucleotides: TGTGCCAGCTATGAGGGGAATAATGAAAAACTGTTTTTT. This encodes CASYEGNNEKLFF.

J is TRBJ1-5 and V is TRBV19, with 7 bases matching TRBD1. V trimming: 4 bases; J trimming: 6 bases; junction bases outside the gene matches: 12. The CDR3 is 16 amino acids. The germline V gene has CDR1 LNHDA and CDR2 SQIVND (reference sequence). This chain's CDR3 is CASSNTAGGEGQPQHF. Here the CDR3 DNA reads TGTGCCAGTAGTAATACTGCAGGGGGGGAGGGTCAGCCCCAGCATTTT.

The chain carries TRBV11-2 and TRBJ2-3, with D perhaps matching TRBD2 (7 bases). CDR3 length: 15 amino acids. Trimming took off 5 bases at V and 6 bases at J, with 18 bases between the two ends. The germline V gene has CDR1 SGHAT and CDR2 FQNNGV. CDR3 in amino acids: CASSKVRGGMDTQYF. As DNA, the CDR3 is TGTGCCAGCAGCAAAGTTAGGGGGGGCATGGATACGCAGTATTTT.

The V call is TRBV11-1, the J call TRBJ2-7, with no clear D. The CDR3 is made up of 12 amino acids. The germline V gene encodes CDR1 SGHAT and CDR2 FQDESV (reference sequence). The germline V and J ends were trimmed by 4 bases and 5 bases, with 9 bases remaining between them. The CDR3 protein is CASSSVPDEQYF. The CDR3 DNA reads TGTGCCAGCAGCTCCGTCCCCGACGAGCAGTACTTC.

This chain connects TRBV7-9 to TRBJ2-7; D unresolved. Germline loops: CDR1 SEHNR, CDR2 FQNEAQ (reference sequence). This CDR3 region has 11 residues. With 5 bases removed from V and 3 bases from J, the gap between germline ends came to 5 bases. The CDR3 loop reads CASSLNYEQYF. DNA for the CDR3: TGTGCCAGCAGCCTTAACTACGAGCAGTACTTC. The full variable domain, rest sourced from reference TRBV7-9 and TRBJ2-7, is DTGVSQNPRHKITKRGQNVTFRCDPISEHNRLYWYRQTLGQGPEFLTYFQNEAQLEKSRLLSDRFSAERPKGSFSTLEIQRTEQGDSAMYLCASSLNYEQYFGPGTRLTVT.

The chain joins TRBV6-5 to TRBJ2-2; 7 nucleotides match TRBD1. V shed 6 bases, J shed 0 bases, and the junction held 4 bases outside the gene matches. The CDR3 runs 15 residues. Germline V gene lookup returns CDR1 MNHEY and CDR2 SVGAGI. The chain's CDR3 is CASRNRGTNTGELFF. The CDR3, as DNA: TGTGCCAGCAGGAACAGGGGCACGAACACCGGGGAGCTGTTTTTT.

The V gene is TRBV15, the J gene TRBJ1-5, with D uncertain. V lost 0 bases, J lost 6 bases, and 12 bases lay in between. Germline V gene lookup returns CDR1 LNHNV and CDR2 YYDKDF (reference sequence). CDR3 length: 15 residues. The CDR3 spells CATSRDNGFGQPQHF. CDR3 nucleotides: TGTGCCACCAGCAGAGATAATGGGTTCGGTCAGCCCCAGCATTTT.